One and the same sample provided the 26 T cell receptor beta chains below, sequenced in a study of shared clonotypes between healthy human individuals (dated by TCRdb to the early 2020s). Libraries were built with the immunoSEQ multiplex PCR assay. Not all clones reach the TCRdb copy of this immuneACCESS table, which keeps in-frame sequences only. Checked studies attribute under half of the gap to unresolved V genes and leave the rest unexplained. The sample data list some 980,000 clones, and approximately 80% of these were observed just once. The leading ten clones occupy approximately 1.5% of the sample. Sequenced: memory CD4+ T cells sorted from blood. The cell subset or site label, read with the paper, signifies: CD45RA-negative fraction. These receptors originate from a man younger than 35 in good health.

Comments on this clone: In the same sample, other DNA sequences code for this CDR3. The chain is built from TRBV7-2 and TRBJ2-3, with D unclear. This CDR3 comprises 14 residues. The ends were cut back, 4 bases at V and 0 bases at J, with 8 bases in the middle. Germline values: CDR1 SGHTA, CDR2 FQGNSA. The CDR3 loop is CASSSPPSTDTQYF. As DNA, the CDR3 is TGTGCCAGCAGCTCACCCCCTAGCACAGATACGCAGTATTTT.

This clone was observed a single time. J is TRBJ2-7 and V is TRBV4-1, with D possibly called TRBD1 or TRBD2 (5 bases each). From germline, CDR1 is MGHRA and CDR2 YSYEKL. This CDR3 has 17 amino acids. The V end lost 3 bases, the J end lost 0 bases, and 18 bases lay between the germline ends. The CDR3 protein is CASSQQTGTPSSYEQYF. The CDR3 DNA reads TGCGCCAGCAGCCAGCAGACCGGGACGCCCAGCTCCTACGAGCAGTACTTC.

The chain carries TRBV6-1 and TRBJ1-1, with D possibly being TRBD1 (6 bases). The CDR3 loop spans 12 amino acids. V lost 6 bases and J lost 5, with 10 bases in between. Germline lookup yields CDR1 MNHNS and CDR2 SASEGT. The CDR3 here is CASSAGETEAFF. The CDR3 bases are TGTGCCAGCAGCGCAGGGGAAACTGAAGCTTTCTTT.

Remarks on this clone: The same CDR3 is also encoded by other DNA sequences in this sample. The rearrangement joins TRBV6-1 to TRBJ2-7; no firm D call. The CDR3 is 12 amino acids. Per the germline V gene, CDR1 is MNHNS and CDR2 is SASEGT. With 6 bases removed from V and 2 bases from J, the gap between germline ends came to 8 bases. The CDR3 spells CASSAQTYEQYF. CDR3 nucleotides: TGTGCCAGCAGCGCCCAGACCTACGAGCAGTACTTC.

The table lists this clone with a few counts. V gene TRBV29-1 combines with J gene TRBJ2-6; 10 bases are shared with TRBD1. After removal of 6 bases from V and 3 bases from J, the junction contained 5 bases not matched to a gene. CDR3 length: 15 residues. CDR1 SQVTM and CDR2 ANQGSEA come from the germline V gene. The CDR3 loop reads CSVRQGALGANVLTF. CDR3 nucleotides: TGCAGCGTCAGACAGGGGGCGCTTGGGGCCAACGTCCTGACTTTC.

The rearrangement joins TRBV5-1 to TRBJ2-2; TRBD2 aligns across 9 bases. The CDR3 sequence is 15 residues long. The V segment lost 2 bases and the J segment 4 bases; nucleotides outside the gene matches: 3. The germline V gene encodes CDR1 SGHRS and CDR2 YFSETQ. The CDR3 nucleotides are TGCGCCAGCAGCTTAGGCGGGAGGGCCACCGGGGAGCTGTTTTTT. This translates into CASSLGGRATGELFF.

The chain uses TRBV30 and TRBJ1-4; 7 bases are a match to TRBD1. The CDR3 has 15 amino acids. Per the germline V gene, CDR1 is GTSNPN and CDR2 is SVGIG (reference sequence). V gave up 1 base and J gave up 4 bases; unmatched junction bases: 6. The CDR3 here is CAWSAGGGLNEKLFF. The CDR3 bases are TGTGCCTGGAGTGCAGGAGGGGGCCTTAATGAAAAACTGTTTTTT.

Worth noting for this clone: The sample holds other DNA sequences that translate to the same CDR3. This chain joins TRBV30 and TRBJ2-5; TRBD1 matches 7 bases. Looked up from germline, CDR1 is GTSNPN and CDR2 is SVGIG (reference sequence). Trimming cost V 0 bases and J 5 bases; bases outside gene matches: 3. There are 13 residues in the CDR3. The chain's CDR3 is CAWSVKGAETQYF. CDR3 nucleotides: TGTGCCTGGAGTGTCAAGGGGGCGGAGACCCAGTACTTC.

The chain is built from TRBV5-1 and TRBJ2-2; possibly TRBD1 or TRBD2 for D (5 bases each). The germline V and J ends were trimmed by 5 bases and 1 base, with 12 bases remaining between them. Germline-derived CDR1 and CDR2 are SGHRS and YFSETQ. The CDR3 is 15 residues long. For the CDR3, the DNA is TGCGCCAGCAGACCCGGGACCATGAACACCGGGGAGCTGTTTTTT. This codes for CASRPGTMNTGELFF.

The V gene is TRBV5-4, the J gene TRBJ2-7; TRBD2 agrees at 8 bases. The CDR3 is 15 residues long. V lost 5 bases to trimming and J lost 3 bases; unmatched junction nucleotides: 10. Germline assignment: CDR1 SGHNT and CDR2 YYREEE (reference sequence). The DNA for the CDR3 is TGTGCCAGCAGAAGTGGAAGCGGGAGCCGCTACGAGCAGTACTTC. It encodes CASRSGSGSRYEQYF.

The chain carries TRBV18 and TRBJ2-2; D might be TRBD2 (6 bases). Looked up from germline, CDR1 is KGHSH and CDR2 is LQKENI. CDR3 length: 17 residues. The V gene lost 3 bases and the J gene lost 5 bases, with 19 bases spanning the gap. CDR3 sequence reads: CASSPYAGRLSTGELFF. Written as DNA, the CDR3 is TGTGCCAGCTCACCCTACGCGGGACGGCTTTCTACCGGGGAGCTGTTTTTT.

In this sample, this clone turned up once. The chain recombines TRBV11-2 with TRBJ2-2, with no clear D. This CDR3 has 13 residues. The V gene's germline CDR1 is SGHAT and CDR2 FQNNGV. The V and J ends lost 0 bases and 7 bases respectively, with 6 bases between them. In nucleotides, the CDR3 is TGTGCCAGCAGCTTAGACCGGTACGGGGAGCTGTTTTTT. It yields the protein CASSLDRYGELFF.

V usage is TRBV13 and J usage is TRBJ1-5; D gene unclear. Germline V gene lookup returns CDR1 PRHDT and CDR2 FYEKMQ (reference sequence). This CDR3 has 17 amino acids. Trimming stripped 8 bases from V and 1 base from J, with 21 bases between. The CDR3 bases are TGTGCCAGCGGGAGAATTAGAACCGGCGGGAGCAATCAGCCCCAGCATTTT. Protein sequence: CASGRIRTGGSNQPQHF.

A few counts support this clone. The rearrangement joins TRBV6-1 to TRBJ1-4; no definite D call. Germline values: CDR1 MNHNS, CDR2 SASEGT. Trimming removed 7 bases from V and 9 bases from J, with 15 bases in between. The CDR3 totals 13 residues. The chain's CDR3 is CASIGGKGKKLFF. CDR3 DNA sequence: TGTGCCAGCATTGGAGGGAAAGGGAAAAAACTGTTTTTT.

The chain is built from TRBV4-1 and TRBJ2-3, with D possibly TRBD2 on 5 matching bases. The length of the CDR3 is 13 residues. V lost 0 bases and J 7 bases, leaving 8 bases between the germline ends. The germline V gene encodes CDR1 MGHRA and CDR2 YSYEKL. CDR3 sequence reads: CASSQDGGYTQYF. CDR3 bases: TGCGCCAGCAGCCAAGATGGCGGGTATACGCAGTATTTT.

The chain has TRBV6-5 and TRBJ2-5, with 9 bases matching TRBD1. Germline V gives CDR1 MNHEY, CDR2 SVGAGI. This CDR3 contains 16 residues. After removal of 4 bases from V and 4 bases from J, the junction contained 10 bases not matched to a gene. CDR3 nucleotides: TGTGCCAGCAGTTTAGGACCCGGGACAGGGTTAGAGACCCAGTACTTC. Amino acids: CASSLGPGTGLETQYF.

In this sample, this clone turned up many times. The chain couples TRBV6-6 to TRBJ2-7, with a possible D match to TRBD1 (6 bases). Germline V lookup: CDR1 MNHNY, CDR2 SVGAGI (reference sequence). The V end was cut by 2 bases, the J end by 3 bases, with 8 bases between. The CDR3 has 13 residues. The CDR3 is CASSYGDIYEQYF. The CDR3 DNA follows: TGTGCCAGCAGTTACGGGGACATCTACGAGCAGTACTTC.

The chain joins TRBV19 to TRBJ2-3, with D tentatively TRBD1 or TRBD2 (6 bases each). CDR1 is LNHDA and CDR2 is SQIVND in the germline V gene (reference sequence). This CDR3 is 15 amino acids long. Trimming left V 3 bases short and J 4 bases short, with 14 bases between. The CDR3 bases are TGTGCCAGTAGTATTGGGGGGCTAGTCGCAGATACGCAGTATTTT. It encodes CASSIGGLVADTQYF.

The rearrangement joins TRBV10-2 to TRBJ2-5, with D perhaps matching TRBD1 or TRBD2 (5 bases each). The CDR3 length is 13 residues. V was cut by 7 bases and J by 6 bases, with 15 bases left in between. CDR1 and CDR2 from the germline V gene are WSHSY and SAAADI. In nucleotides, the CDR3 is TGCGCCAGCACCACTGGACTGGGGCAGACCCAGTACTTC. It yields the protein CASTTGLGQTQYF.

This chain joins TRBV27 and TRBJ2-7; the match to TRBD1 covers 9 bases. The trim removed 5 bases at V and 3 bases at J, leaving 8 bases unmatched. The CDR3 extends over 15 amino acids. Germline values: CDR1 MNHEY, CDR2 SMNVEV (reference sequence). Here the CDR3 reads CASSLRQGERYEQYF. The CDR3 DNA reads as TGTGCCAGCAGTCTCCGACAGGGGGAACGCTACGAGCAGTACTTC.

The rearrangement joins TRBV10-3 to TRBJ2-5, with D hard to call. In germline, CDR1 is ENHRY, CDR2 SYGVKD. Trimming removed 6 bases from V and 1 base from J, with 3 bases in between. CDR3 length: 11 residues. CDR3 loop: CAIRSQETQYF. As DNA, the CDR3 is TGTGCCATCAGATCCCAAGAGACCCAGTACTTC.

This chain joins TRBV7-9 and TRBJ2-7, with 7 bases aligning to TRBD1. V trimming: 2 bases; J trimming: 1 base; junction bases outside the gene matches: 5. CDR1 is SEHNR and CDR2 is FQNEAQ in the germline V gene (reference sequence). CDR3 length equals 15 residues. The CDR3 DNA is TGTGCCAGCAGCTTAAGGGACAGCCCTTCCTACGAGCAGTACTTC. Translating it yields CASSLRDSPSYEQYF.

This clone was detected only a few times. The gene calls are TRBV28 and TRBJ1-1, with D possibly TRBD1 on 5 matching bases. Germline V gene sequence: CDR1 MDHEN, CDR2 SYDVKM. CDR3 length equals 14 residues. Trimming removed 3 bases at V and 5 bases at J, with 13 bases between. Here the CDR3 reads CASSLAQGGTEAFF. In nucleotides, the CDR3 is TGTGCCAGCAGTTTGGCCCAGGGCGGGACTGAAGCTTTCTTT.

A note on this clone: This CDR3 is also generated by other DNA sequences in the sample. The chain couples TRBV6-1 to TRBJ2-4, with D perhaps TRBD2 (5 bases). V was shortened by 1 base and J by 1 base, with 5 bases between the two germline ends. The CDR3 contains 14 residues. CDR1 MNHNS and CDR2 SASEGT come from the germline V gene. The CDR3 here is CASSEGGAKNIQYF. CDR3 coding DNA: TGTGCCAGCAGTGAAGGAGGGGCCAAAAACATTCAGTACTTC.

The V gene is TRBV19, the J gene TRBJ1-5; D is unclear. Between the trimmed V and J ends, which lost 7 bases and 5 bases, there was a span of 15 bases. Per germline, CDR1 LNHDA and CDR2 SQIVND (reference sequence). The CDR3 runs to 14 residues. CDR3 DNA: TGTGCCAGTACCTCGGACGGATATGATCAGCCCCAGCATTTT. Protein product: CASTSDGYDQPQHF.

This sequence joins TRBV19 and TRBJ2-7; 7 bases line up with TRBD1. CDR1 and CDR2 from the germline V gene are LNHDA and SQIVND (reference sequence). V gave up 3 bases and J gave up 2 bases; unmatched junction bases: 7. The CDR3 loop spans 15 amino acids. CDR3 bases: TGTGCCAGTAGTATGGAACGGACAGGAGCCTACGAGCAGTACTTC. Amino acids: CASSMERTGAYEQYF.